The T cell receptor beta chain described here comes from a study of radiation and T cells in renal cell carcinoma (dated by TCRdb to 2020 to 2022). At the level of the whole study: TCR beta sequencing covered 53 samples in total, comprising some 25 tumors and roughly 27 peripheral blood samples. The final blood draw was performed at 4 weeks after radiation, at the same time as nephrectomy. A total of about 4 million unique CDR3 nucleotide sequences, encoding 2.5 million to 3 million unique CDR3 amino acid sequences, were found across all 50 or so samples. General study outcomes and caveats: Because pretreatment tumor biopsies were not available, the study could not determine whether clonotypes were already present within the tumor at baseline. With a single-armed trial design, the study had no way to address how radiation dose or scheduling affects the TCR repertoire. Changes in the blood repertoire were not tracked past 4 weeks after treatment. An increase in top tumor clonotypes in blood was observed from baseline to 2 weeks post-radiation, followed by contraction by 4 weeks, which was taken to suggest transient expansion of tumor-resident clones.

As encoded in the germline V gene, CDR1 is SGHAT while CDR2 is FQNNGV. Here V drops 6 bases and J drops 4 bases, and the junction holds 4 bases not matched to any gene. Reading from cysteine to phenylalanine, the CDR3 counts 15 amino acids. Here the CDR3 DNA is all that survives: 45 bases in frame from base 1. Interpreted using the paper, the time point label stands for: blood 4 weeks post-SBRT, at nephrectomy. The label giving this sample's treatment or condition can be read as: 15 Gy SBRT to primary tumor, nephrectomy 4 weeks later. The samples were obtained from a clinical trial, where primary renal cell carcinomas were treated with 15 Gy stereotactic body radiation therapy and then removed by nephrectomy 4 weeks afterward. To follow tumor-enriched clonotypes, serial peripheral blood was collected from radiation-treated patients at baseline and at 2 weeks and 4 weeks after SBRT. All patients had renal cell carcinoma with clear cell pathology. The QIAamp DNA Blood Mini Kit (Qiagen) was used to prepare genomic DNA for TCR sequencing. Only samples passing all quality control checks were included in the analyses.

TCR beta libraries were generated from genomic DNA with the immunoSEQ kit, following the manufacturer's recommendations. To prepare libraries, a first multiplex PCR with proprietary primers was run, followed by a second PCR that added unique barcodes, and a bead cleanup was done after each round. A kit-provided positive control reaction and a negative control reaction were included in every sample batch. The final libraries were assessed on an Agilent 4200 TapeStation D1000 ScreenTape, pooled by volume, and quantified by qPCR. Sequencing was performed on an Illumina NextSeq500 with a MidOutput 150-cycle cartridge, and 156 Read1 and 15 Index1 cycles were run with kit custom primers. The pooled library was loaded at around 0.93 pM with about 20% PhiX control spiked in. Under the source paper's analysis protocol: Vendor-processed data were analyzed in R, and a clonotype was defined as all T cells sharing the same CDR3 nucleotide sequence. In the clone abundance analyses, frequencies were normalized to the 10,000 most abundant clones in each sample. Public T cell clones, which averaged fewer than five per sample, were excluded before analysis. A difference in abundance of at least 32-fold between compartments was used to define tumor-enriched and baseline blood-enriched clonotypes. A beta-binomial differential abundance model was used to identify clonotypes that were expanded or contracted between blood time points. Similarity between tumor and blood repertoires was quantified using the Baroni-Urbani and Buser coefficient, and groups were compared with two-tailed Wilcoxon tests in R. TCRdb provides this immuneACCESS table in a form limited to in-frame rearrangements. Some clones are lacking; in checked studies, under half of them reflect an unresolved V gene, and why the rest are absent is not known. V, J and clone size are those of that table, while D and trimming were read from the DNA. The table for this sample lists 60,000 to 95,000 clones; around four fifths of them were counted only once. More than 2% of the sample comes from the top ten.

Remarks on this clone: The target of this receptor is not known. Qualities for individual bases were not recorded, and no much larger clone is one base off.

The sequence joins TRBV11-2 to TRBJ2-1; the junction holds 12 bases that match TRBD2. This clonotype originated in a woman aged 55-75 years with renal cell carcinoma. Sample: blood, taken from a patient whose treatment included radiotherapy and nephrectomy. The CDR3: CASSNLAGGYNEQFF. The DNA is TGTGCCAGCAGTAATCTAGCGGGGGGGTACAATGAGCAGTTCTTC.